This entry lists 22 T cell receptor beta chains sequenced from one sample in a study of shared clonotypes between healthy human individuals. Some clones are missing from TCRdb's copy, which holds only in-frame ones; the method was immunoSEQ multiplex PCR. Here the sample spans about 2.4 million clones, over 85% being singletons. Sequencing input: naive CD4+ T cells from PBMCs. Subset noted: CD45RA+ positively selected. The receptors stem from a young man in good health. Some clones in this sample may be carry-over from other donors' samples.

This chain links TRBV25-1 with TRBJ2-2; a possible D gene is TRBD1 (6 bases). The CDR3 has 15 residues. Looked up from germline, CDR1 is MGHDK and CDR2 is SYGVNS. V dropped 6 bases and J dropped 5 bases, with 16 bases sitting between them. The CDR3 is CASRTPGASTGELFF. Written as DNA, the CDR3 is TGTGCCAGCAGGACCCCAGGGGCTAGTACCGGGGAGCTGTTTTTT. Drawing the rest from reference TRBV25-1 and TRBJ2-2, the complete variable domain is EADIYQTPRYLVIGTGKKITLECSQTMGHDKMYWYQQDPGMELHLIHYSYGVNSTEKGDLSSESTVSRIRTEHFPLTLESARPSHTSQYLCASRTPGASTGELFFGEGSRLTVL.

J is TRBJ2-1 and V is TRBV28, with 7 bases lining up with TRBD2. The CDR3 covers 16 residues. Per the germline V gene, CDR1 is MDHEN and CDR2 is SYDVKM. Unmatched junction bases numbered 13, after V lost 10 bases and J lost 1 base. In nucleotides, the CDR3 is TGTGCCACCCTAACTAGGACTAGTCGTTCCTACAATGAGCAGTTCTTC. Translated: CATLTRTSRSYNEQFF. The variable domain in full, with the rest retrieved from reference TRBV28 and TRBJ2-1, is DVKVTQSSRYLVKRTGEKVFLECVQDMDHENMFWYRQDPGLGLRLIYFSYDVKMKEKGDIPEGYSVSREKKERFSLILESASTNQTSMYLCATLTRTSRSYNEQFFGPGTRLTVL.

The V and J genes are TRBV19 and TRBJ2-2; no clear D. Trimming cost V 5 bases and J 0 bases, with 19 bases left between them. The CDR3 covers 18 residues. The V gene's germline CDR1 is LNHDA and CDR2 SQIVND (reference sequence). CDR3 DNA sequence: TGTGCCAGTAGTCCCTGGATGCAGGCAGGTGCGAACACCGGGGAGCTGTTTTTT. Protein sequence: CASSPWMQAGANTGELFF.

This chain links TRBV28 with TRBJ2-7; D is possibly TRBD1 (5 bases). Trimming pared 8 bases from V and 3 bases from J, leaving 11 bases between. CDR3 size: 12 residues. The germline V gene encodes CDR1 MDHEN and CDR2 SYDVKM. CDR3 protein: CASLGPNYEQYF. DNA of the CDR3: TGTGCCAGCTTGGGGCCCAACTACGAGCAGTACTTC. Together with reference TRBV28 and TRBJ2-7, the CDR3 gives the full variable domain: DVKVTQSSRYLVKRTGEKVFLECVQDMDHENMFWYRQDPGLGLRLIYFSYDVKMKEKGDIPEGYSVSREKKERFSLILESASTNQTSMYLCASLGPNYEQYFGPGTRLTVT.

The gene calls are TRBV5-5 and TRBJ1-4; a weak D match, TRBD1 (5 bases). From germline, CDR1 is SGHKS and CDR2 YYEKEE (reference sequence). V shed 2 bases and J shed 0 bases, with 8 bases lying between them. This CDR3 is 15 amino acids long. CDR3 DNA sequence: TGTGCCAGCAGCTTCCGAGGGGCAACTAATGAAAAACTGTTTTTT. As protein: CASSFRGATNEKLFF.

V and J are TRBV18 and TRBJ1-6; D not resolved. The CDR3 covers 16 residues. Trimming removed 3 bases from V and 13 bases from J, with 22 bases in between. In germline, CDR1 is KGHSH, CDR2 LQKENI. This chain's CDR3 is CASSPLWWPPEDPLHF. In DNA, the CDR3 is TGTGCCAGCTCACCGTTATGGTGGCCGCCCGAAGATCCCCTCCACTTT.

V gene TRBV30 combines with J gene TRBJ1-2; D possibly corresponds to TRBD1 (6 bases). Between the trimmed V and J ends, which lost 1 base and 5 bases, there was a span of 11 bases. The CDR3 loop spans 13 amino acids. Looked up from germline, CDR1 is GTSNPN and CDR2 is SVGIG (reference sequence). The DNA for the CDR3 is TGTGCCTGGAGTGGGGGGGCGGAGTATGGCTACACCTTC. Translation gives CAWSGGAEYGYTF.

The chain uses TRBV6-6 and TRBJ2-1; tentative D call: TRBD2 (5 bases). The CDR3 extends over 14 amino acids. Deletions cut 8 bases from V and 5 bases from J, with 16 bases between. The germline V gene encodes CDR1 MNHNY and CDR2 SVGAGI (reference sequence). The CDR3 region has the DNA TGTGCCAGCGCCTTTCCCGGGGAGAACAATGAGCAGTTCTTC. It codes for CASAFPGENNEQFF.

This CDR3 is CASSPPSGKYEQYF. In nucleotides, the CDR3 is TGTGCCAGCTCACCACCTAGCGGGAAGTACGAGCAGTACTTC. The genes are TRBV18 and TRBJ2-7, with 8 bases aligning to TRBD2. The germline CDR1 and CDR2 sequences are KGHSH and LQKENI. V lost 0 bases, J lost 4 bases, and 2 bases stayed unmatched. The CDR3 is 14 amino acids.

As to this clone: Sequence at one end of the junction differs from germline and may be a read error. The V gene is TRBV15, the J gene TRBJ1-1, with 8 bases that match TRBD1. CDR1 is LNHNV and CDR2 is YYDKDF in the germline V gene (reference sequence). The CDR3 consists of 12 residues. This CDR3 is CATRKGQGLTHF. The DNA for the CDR3 is TGTGCCACCAGAAAAGGACAGGGTTTAACCCATTTT.

The chain combines TRBV28 with TRBJ1-1; D is uncertain. V was cut by 6 bases and J by 1 base, with 30 bases left in between. From germline, CDR1 is MDHEN and CDR2 SYDVKM. The CDR3 is 20 amino acids. DNA for the CDR3: TGTGCCAGCAGCGTAGATGTCGTGCGGTGGGCCCAGAGAAGGAACACTGAAGCTTTCTTT. It specifies CASSVDVVRWAQRRNTEAFF.

V is TRBV11-2 and J is TRBJ2-5; 11 bases map to TRBD1. The CDR3 extends over 16 amino acids. Germline trimming cut 4 bases from V and 3 bases from J; bases unmatched to any gene: 7. CDR1 is SGHAT and CDR2 is FQNNGV in the germline V gene. The CDR3 loop reads CASSSLWDRGEETQYF. CDR3 bases: TGTGCCAGCAGCTCGCTTTGGGACAGGGGGGAAGAGACCCAGTACTTC.

V is TRBV29-1 and J is TRBJ2-2, with D possibly TRBD1 on 5 matching bases. Germline values: CDR1 SQVTM, CDR2 ANQGSEA. This CDR3 has 14 amino acids. V shed 1 base and J shed 3 bases, with 9 bases lying between them. CDR3 protein: CSVEGRVDTGELFF. The CDR3 bases are TGCAGCGTTGAAGGCAGGGTAGACACCGGGGAGCTGTTTTTT.

The chain has TRBV28 and TRBJ2-7; 11 nucleotides line up with TRBD2. The V segment lost 2 bases and the J segment 6 bases; nucleotides outside the gene matches: 3. CDR3 length: 14 amino acids. In germline, CDR1 is MDHEN, CDR2 SYDVKM. The CDR3 is CASSLSSGRAEQYF. For the CDR3, the DNA is TGTGCCAGCAGTTTAAGTAGCGGGAGGGCCGAGCAGTACTTC.

On this clone: The same CDR3 also results from other DNA sequences found in this sample. The genes are TRBV28 and TRBJ2-6; D not certain. V shed 3 bases and J shed 1 base, with 7 bases lying between them. The CDR3 spans 15 residues. Germline V CDR1 and CDR2: MDHEN, SYDVKM. The CDR3 sequence: CASSFLGSGANVLTF. CDR3 sequence (DNA): TGTGCCAGCAGTTTTTTGGGGTCTGGGGCCAACGTCCTGACTTTC.

The chain uses TRBV15 and TRBJ2-7; 7 bases agree with TRBD1. V was clipped by 0 bases and J by 2 bases; unmatched bases: 7. The CDR3 covers 16 residues. Germline lookup yields CDR1 LNHNV and CDR2 YYDKDF (reference sequence). CDR3 region: CATSRDYAGGTYEQYF. In DNA, the CDR3 is TGTGCCACCAGCAGAGATTATGCAGGGGGAACCTACGAGCAGTACTTC.

This clone showed up just once. The rearrangement links TRBV2 to TRBJ2-7; D could derive from TRBD1 or TRBD2 (6 bases each). Germline lookup yields CDR1 SNHLY and CDR2 FYNNEI. This CDR3 has 14 residues. Trimming left V 8 bases short and J 2 bases short, with 16 bases between. The CDR3 loop reads CASGSSRGPYEQYF. CDR3 nucleotides: TGTGCCAGCGGAAGTAGTCGGGGGCCCTACGAGCAGTACTTC.

The chain is built from TRBV7-2 and TRBJ2-3, with TRBD2 as a possible D gene (5 bases). Germline V gene sequence: CDR1 SGHTA, CDR2 FQGNSA. The CDR3 length is 14 residues. Trimming shortened V by 5 bases and J by 1 base, and 10 bases separated the two germline ends. The CDR3 region is CASSPPGGTDTQYF. The CDR3 DNA reads TGTGCCAGCAGCCCCCCCGGGGGCACAGATACGCAGTATTTT.

The chain employs TRBV6-1 and TRBJ2-3, with 16 bases lining up with TRBD2. This CDR3 region has 18 residues. Looked up from germline, CDR1 is MNHNS and CDR2 is SASEGT. Trimming cost V 4 bases and J 6 bases; bases outside gene matches: 10. The CDR3 DNA reads as TGTGCCAGCAGTGCGGGACTAGCGGGAGGGCCCGTCATTGATACGCAGTATTTT. This translates into CASSAGLAGGPVIDTQYF.

The chain couples TRBV2 to TRBJ2-1; the match to TRBD2 covers 7 bases. Germline V lookup: CDR1 SNHLY, CDR2 FYNNEI. The CDR3 has 14 residues. Unmatched junction bases numbered 9, after V lost 10 bases and J lost 3 bases. The CDR3 DNA sequence: TGTGCCACCGCGGGGGTAGGGATCTACAATGAGCAGTTCTTC. Residues: CATAGVGIYNEQFF.

This clone came up once. At one end, the junction sequence differs from germline, possibly due to a read error. This chain links TRBV20-1 with TRBJ2-5, with no clear D. This CDR3 is built from 11 residues. The germline CDR1 and CDR2 sequences are DFQATT and SNEGSKA (reference sequence). This CDR3 reads CSASTATTPYF. CDR3 sequence (DNA): TGCAGTGCTAGTACGGCCACAACCCCGTACTTC.

V is TRBV2 and J is TRBJ1-2; the D gene is possibly TRBD1 (5 bases). Germline V gene sequence: CDR1 SNHLY, CDR2 FYNNEI. The CDR3 has 13 amino acids. Trimming cost V 4 bases and J 4 bases, with 10 bases left between them. This chain's CDR3 is CASSASRGYGYTF. The DNA for the CDR3 is TGTGCCAGCAGTGCCTCTAGGGGCTATGGCTACACCTTC.